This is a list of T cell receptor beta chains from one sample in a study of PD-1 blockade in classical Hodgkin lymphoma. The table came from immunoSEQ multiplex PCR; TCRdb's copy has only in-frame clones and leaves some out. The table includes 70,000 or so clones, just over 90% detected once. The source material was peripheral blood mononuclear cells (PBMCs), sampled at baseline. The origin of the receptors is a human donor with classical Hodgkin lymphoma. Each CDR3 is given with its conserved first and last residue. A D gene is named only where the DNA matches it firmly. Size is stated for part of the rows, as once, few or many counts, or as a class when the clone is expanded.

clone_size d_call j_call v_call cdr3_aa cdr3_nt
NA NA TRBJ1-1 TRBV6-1 CASSEAGLNTEAFF TGTGCCAGCAGTGAAGCCGGACTGAACACTGAAGCTTTCTTT
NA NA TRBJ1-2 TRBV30 CAWSSLVGLPYGYTF TGTGCCTGGAGTTCCTTGGTGGGACTGCCCTATGGCTACACCTTC
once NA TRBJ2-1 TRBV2 CARRAQDEQFF TGTGCCAGGAGAGCCCAGGATGAGCAGTTCTTC
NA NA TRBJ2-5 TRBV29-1 CSVATERETQYF TGCAGCGTTGCCACTGAGAGAGAGACCCAGTACTTC
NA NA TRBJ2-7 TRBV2 CASSGQLYEQYF TGTGCCAGCAGTGGACAGCTCTACGAGCAGTACTTC
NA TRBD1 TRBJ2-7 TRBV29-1 CSVSWDRRTYEQYF TGCAGCGTAAGTTGGGACAGGCGAACCTACGAGCAGTACTTC
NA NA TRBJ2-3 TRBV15 CATSRAPSPSGTDTQYF TGTGCCACCAGCAGAGCGCCCTCTCCCAGCGGCACAGATACGCAGTATTTT
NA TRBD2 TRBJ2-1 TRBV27 CASGTGTSGSTEQFF TGTGCCAGCGGAACCGGGACTAGCGGGAGCACTGAGCAGTTCTTC
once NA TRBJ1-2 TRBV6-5 CASLTAHGYTF TGTGCTTCGTTGACGGCCCATGGCTACACCTTC
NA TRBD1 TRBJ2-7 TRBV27 CASRPGTAAYEQYF TGTGCCAGCAGACCCGGGACAGCAGCCTACGAGCAGTACTTC
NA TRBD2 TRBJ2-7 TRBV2 CASKWSSGESGEQYF TGTGCCAGCAAGTGGTCTAGCGGGGAATCGGGCGAGCAGTACTTC
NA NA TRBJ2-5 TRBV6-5 CASSAGLQETQYF TGTGCCAGCAGTGCAGGACTCCAAGAGACCCAGTACTTC
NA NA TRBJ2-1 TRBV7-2 CASSLGRLYNEQFF TGTGCCAGCAGCCTTGGACGGCTATACAATGAGCAGTTCTTC
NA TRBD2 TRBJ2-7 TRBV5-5 CASSQLAGSSYEQYF TGTGCCAGCAGCCAGCTAGCGGGTAGCTCCTACGAGCAGTACTTC
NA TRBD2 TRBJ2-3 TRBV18 CASSPRRSGVDTQYF TGTGCCAGCTCACCACGCCGCAGCGGGGTAGATACGCAGTATTTT
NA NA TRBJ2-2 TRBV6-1 CASSESLKTGELFF TGTGCCAGCAGTGAAAGCCTTAAAACCGGGGAGCTGTTTTTT
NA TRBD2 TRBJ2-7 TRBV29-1 CSVAGTNPNEQYF TGCAGCGTTGCCGGGACTAATCCGAACGAGCAGTACTTC
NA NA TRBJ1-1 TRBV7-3 CASSLTSRGEAFF TGTGCCAGCAGCTTAACTTCCAGGGGTGAAGCTTTCTTT
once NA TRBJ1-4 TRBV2 CASVVGRRTTNEKLFF TGTGCCAGTGTAGTAGGGCGTCGGACAACTAATGAAAAACTGTTTTTT
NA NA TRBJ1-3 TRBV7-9 CASSAGGDGNTIYF TGTGCCAGCAGCGCCGGGGGGGACGGAAACACCATATATTTT
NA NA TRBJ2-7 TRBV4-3 CASSQGSDSYEQYF TGCGCCAGCAGCCAAGGGTCAGATTCCTACGAGCAGTACTTC
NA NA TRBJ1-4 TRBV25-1 CASSEWPGEKLFF TGTGCCAGCAGTGAATGGCCGGGTGAAAAACTGTTTTTT
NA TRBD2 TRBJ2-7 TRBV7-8 CASSFGSGSSSYEQYF TGTGCCAGCAGCTTCGGTAGCGGGTCTAGCTCCTACGAGCAGTACTTC
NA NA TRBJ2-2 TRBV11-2 CASSFYRTAAGELFF TGTGCCAGCAGCTTCTACCGGACAGCGGCCGGGGAGCTGTTTTTT
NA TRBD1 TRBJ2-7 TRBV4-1 CASSQPTGPKDDYEQYF TGCGCCAGCAGCCAACCGACAGGGCCCAAGGACGACTACGAGCAGTACTTC
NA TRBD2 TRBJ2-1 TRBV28 CASSLIGRGIYNEQFF TGTGCCAGCAGCTTAATCGGGAGGGGAATCTACAATGAGCAGTTCTTC
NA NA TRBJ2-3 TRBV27 CASSLVGQTDFTDTQYF TGTGCCAGCAGTTTAGTCGGACAAACAGATTTCACAGATACGCAGTATTTT